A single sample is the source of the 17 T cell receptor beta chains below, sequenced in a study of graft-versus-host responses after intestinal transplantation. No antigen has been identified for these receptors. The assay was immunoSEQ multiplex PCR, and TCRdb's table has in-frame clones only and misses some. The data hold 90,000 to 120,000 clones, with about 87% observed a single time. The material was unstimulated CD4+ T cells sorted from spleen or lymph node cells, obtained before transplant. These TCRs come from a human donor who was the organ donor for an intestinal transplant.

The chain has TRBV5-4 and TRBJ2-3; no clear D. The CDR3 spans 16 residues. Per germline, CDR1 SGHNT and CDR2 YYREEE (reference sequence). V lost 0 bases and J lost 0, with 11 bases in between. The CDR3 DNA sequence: TGTGCCAGCAGCTTGGCCTACGGCGCTAGCACAGATACGCAGTATTTT. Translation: CASSLAYGASTDTQYF.

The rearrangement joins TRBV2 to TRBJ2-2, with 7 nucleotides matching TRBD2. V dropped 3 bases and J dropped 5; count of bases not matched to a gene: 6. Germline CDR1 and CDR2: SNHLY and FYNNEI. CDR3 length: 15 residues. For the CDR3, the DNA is TGTGCCAGCAGTGATGGGAAGGGAGGGACCGGGGAGCTGTTTTTT. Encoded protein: CASSDGKGGTGELFF. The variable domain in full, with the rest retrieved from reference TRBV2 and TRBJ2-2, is EPEVTQTPSHQVTQMGQEVILRCVPISNHLYFYWYRQILGQKVEFLVSFYNNEISEKSEIFDDQFSVERPDGSNFTLKIRSTKLEDSAMYFCASSDGKGGTGELFFGEGSRLTVL.

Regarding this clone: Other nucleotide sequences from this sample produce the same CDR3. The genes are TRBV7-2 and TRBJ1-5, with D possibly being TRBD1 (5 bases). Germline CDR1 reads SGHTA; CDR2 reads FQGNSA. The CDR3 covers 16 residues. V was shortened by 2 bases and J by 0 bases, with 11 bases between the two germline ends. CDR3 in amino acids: CASSLQGLYSNQPQHF. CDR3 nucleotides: TGTGCCAGCAGCTTACAGGGCCTATATAGCAATCAGCCCCAGCATTTT.

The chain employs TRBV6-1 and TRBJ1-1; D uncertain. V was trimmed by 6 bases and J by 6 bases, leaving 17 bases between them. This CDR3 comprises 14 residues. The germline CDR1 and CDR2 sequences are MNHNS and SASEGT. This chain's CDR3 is CASSWAGDGPEAFF. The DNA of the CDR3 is TGTGCCAGCAGCTGGGCTGGGGATGGTCCTGAAGCTTTCTTT.

Written as DNA, the CDR3 is TGTGCCAGCAGCTTAGCTCCGGGACACAAGGCAACTAATGAAAAACTGTTTTTT. This gives the protein CASSLAPGHKATNEKLFF. The rearrangement joins TRBV11-3 to TRBJ1-4; possible D gene TRBD1, 6 bases. The CDR3 spans 18 residues. Trimming took off 1 base at V and 0 bases at J, with 15 bases between the two ends. Germline-derived CDR1 and CDR2 are SGHNT and YENEEA.

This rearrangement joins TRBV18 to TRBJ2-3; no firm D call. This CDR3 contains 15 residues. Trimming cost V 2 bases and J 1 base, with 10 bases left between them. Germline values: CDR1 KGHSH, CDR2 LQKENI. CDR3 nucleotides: TGTGCCAGCTCACCAGGTCAGGTGGGCACAGATACGCAGTATTTT. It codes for CASSPGQVGTDTQYF.

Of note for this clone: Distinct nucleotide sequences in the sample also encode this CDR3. The CDR3 reads CASSFSETQYF. CDR3 nucleotide sequence: TGTGCCAGCAGCTTCTCGGAGACCCAGTACTTC. The V call is TRBV5-6, the J call TRBJ2-5; D is unresolved. Trimming cost V 2 bases and J 5 bases, with 4 bases left between them. Germline CDR1 and CDR2: SGHDT and YYEEEE. There are 11 residues in the CDR3.

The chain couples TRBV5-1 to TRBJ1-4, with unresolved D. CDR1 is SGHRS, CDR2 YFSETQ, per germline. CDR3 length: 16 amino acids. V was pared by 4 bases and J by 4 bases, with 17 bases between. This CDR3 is CASSPLIAGSNEKLFF. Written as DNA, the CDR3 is TGCGCCAGCAGCCCCCTCATAGCAGGCAGTAATGAAAAACTGTTTTTT.

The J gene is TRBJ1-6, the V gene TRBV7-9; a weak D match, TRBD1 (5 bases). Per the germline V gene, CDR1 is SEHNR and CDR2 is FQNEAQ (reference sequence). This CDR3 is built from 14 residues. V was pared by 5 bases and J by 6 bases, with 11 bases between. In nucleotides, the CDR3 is TGTGCCAGCAGCCAAGGGACGGCTAATTCACCCCTCCACTTT. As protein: CASSQGTANSPLHF.

The CDR3 nucleotides are TGTGCCGCCCGAAGCTCACCGACCTACGAGCAGTACTTC. Protein: CAARSSPTYEQYF. This chain joins TRBV15 and TRBJ2-7; unclear D gene. Trimming removed 11 bases at V and 2 bases at J, with 16 bases between. Germline V gives CDR1 LNHNV, CDR2 YYDKDF (reference sequence). This CDR3 has 13 amino acids. The full variable domain, in which reference TRBV15 and TRBJ2-7 provide the parts outside the CDR3, is DAMVIQNPRYQVTQFGKPVTLSCSQTLNHNVMYWYQQKSSQAPKLLFHYYDKDFNNEADTPDNFQSRRPNTSFCFLDIRSPGLGDTAMYLCAARSSPTYEQYFGPGTRLTVT.

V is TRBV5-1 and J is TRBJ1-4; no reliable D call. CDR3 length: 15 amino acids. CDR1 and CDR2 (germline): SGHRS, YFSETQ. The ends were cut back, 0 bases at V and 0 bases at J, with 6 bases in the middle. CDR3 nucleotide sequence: TGCGCCAGCAGCTTGGGCAGCTCAACTAATGAAAAACTGTTTTTT. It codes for CASSLGSSTNEKLFF.

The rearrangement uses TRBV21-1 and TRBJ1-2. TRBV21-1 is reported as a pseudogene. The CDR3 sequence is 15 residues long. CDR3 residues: CASSKLRATNYGYTF. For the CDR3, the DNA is TGTGCCAGCAGCAAACTGAGGGCAACTAACTATGGCTACACCTTC.

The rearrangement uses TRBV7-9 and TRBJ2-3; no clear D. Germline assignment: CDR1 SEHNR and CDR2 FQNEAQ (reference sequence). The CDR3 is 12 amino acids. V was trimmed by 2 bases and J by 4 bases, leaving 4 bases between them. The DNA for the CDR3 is TGTGCCAGCAGCTTAATAGCAGATACGCAGTATTTT. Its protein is CASSLIADTQYF.

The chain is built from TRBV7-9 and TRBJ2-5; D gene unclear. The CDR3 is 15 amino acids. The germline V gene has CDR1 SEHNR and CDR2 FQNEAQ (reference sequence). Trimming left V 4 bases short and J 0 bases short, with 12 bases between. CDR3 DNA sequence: TGTGCCAGCAGCTCCGGCAGCGATTACCAAGAGACCCAGTACTTC. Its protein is CASSSGSDYQETQYF.

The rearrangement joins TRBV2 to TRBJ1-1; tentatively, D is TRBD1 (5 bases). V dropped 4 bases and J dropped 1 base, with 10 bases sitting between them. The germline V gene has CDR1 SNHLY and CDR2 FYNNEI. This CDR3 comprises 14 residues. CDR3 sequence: CASSVGQGNTEAFF. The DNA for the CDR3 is TGTGCCAGCAGTGTAGGTCAGGGGAACACTGAAGCTTTCTTT.

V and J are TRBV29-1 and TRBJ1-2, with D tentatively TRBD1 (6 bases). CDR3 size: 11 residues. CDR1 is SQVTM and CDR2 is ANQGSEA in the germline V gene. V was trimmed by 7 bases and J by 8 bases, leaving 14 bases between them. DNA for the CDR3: TGCAGCGCGAGCAGGGGCGAGGGCTACACCTTC. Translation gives CSASRGEGYTF.

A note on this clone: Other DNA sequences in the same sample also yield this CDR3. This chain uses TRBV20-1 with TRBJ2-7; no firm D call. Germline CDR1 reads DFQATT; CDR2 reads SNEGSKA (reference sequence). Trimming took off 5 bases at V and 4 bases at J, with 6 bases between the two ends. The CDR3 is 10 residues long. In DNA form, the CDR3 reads TGCAGTGCTGGCGATTACGAGCAGTACTTC. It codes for CSAGDYEQYF.